This T cell receptor (beta chain) was profiled in a study of PD-1 blockade in mismatch repair-deficient tumors. Produced via immunoSEQ multiplex PCR; TCRdb's table is partial and in-frame only. In the table there are roughly 16,000 clones, about 86% of which are singletons. V lost 2 bases to trimming and J lost 1 base, with 5 bases between them. The germline V gene has CDR1 KGHSH and CDR2 LQKENI. The CDR3 length is 13 residues. This TCR came from an adult with mismatch repair-deficient cancer. The rearrangement links TRBV18 to TRBJ1-1; no clear D gene. The sequences come from PBMCs, collected 4 weeks after starting pembrolizumab. In nucleotides, the CDR3 is TGTGCCAGCTCACCAACCGGGAACACTGAAGCTTTCTTT. Its protein product is CASSPTGNTEAFF.